This T cell receptor beta chain is from a study of PD-1 blockade in classical Hodgkin lymphoma. Study-wide results and caveats: Underlying causes for the observed repertoire differences were not defined, possibly disease activity or prior therapy. Newly diagnosed patients were said to have less baseline TCR diversity than healthy donors did.

Regarding this clone: What it binds is unknown.

Only in-frame clones appear in the TCRdb table, and some are missing; sequencing was by immunoSEQ multiplex PCR. The sample lists nearly 35,000 clones, around 89% seen once, with about 0.22% in the top ten. Time point defined: newly diagnosed, previously untreated cHL patient sample. Thawed PBMCs yielded CD4+ T cells through magnetic negative selection. Comparison PBMCs came from previously untreated, newly diagnosed classical Hodgkin lymphoma patients. In germline, CDR1 is KGHSH, CDR2 LQKENI. This CDR3 has 16 amino acids. V lost 0 bases, J lost 8 bases, and 16 bases lay in between. This receptor was obtained from a human donor with classical Hodgkin lymphoma. Sequencing was performed on CD4+ T cells from blood. The chain couples TRBV18 to TRBJ1-4; D may be TRBD1 (6 bases). Here the CDR3 DNA reads TGTGCCAGCTCACCACCGGGGGGGCGCGTACAAGAAAAACTGTTTTTT. It yields the protein CASSPPGGRVQEKLFF.